This T cell receptor (beta chain) appears in the sequencing data of a study of blood T cell repertoires in COVID-19. Study overall: COVID-19 samples collected from the United States, Italy and Spain covered acute and convalescent phases.

Profiled with immunoSEQ multiplex PCR; TCRdb holds only in-frame clones, not every one. The sample holds hundreds of thousands of clones; 84% are singletons and the top ten take approximately 4%. Germline loops: CDR1 MGHRA, CDR2 YSYEKL. With 4 bases clipped from V and 7 bases from J, the junction kept 11 bases outside the gene matches. The CDR3 spans 15 residues. V is TRBV4-1 and J is TRBJ1-2; 8 positions match TRBD1. The sequence derives from a man aged 25 to 40 with acute COVID-19. The material sequenced was PBMCs or T cells enriched from blood (not recorded which). The CDR3 loop is CASSRSGQGPVGYTF. In DNA form, the CDR3 reads TGCGCCAGCAGCCGCTCCGGACAGGGCCCCGTTGGCTACACCTTC.